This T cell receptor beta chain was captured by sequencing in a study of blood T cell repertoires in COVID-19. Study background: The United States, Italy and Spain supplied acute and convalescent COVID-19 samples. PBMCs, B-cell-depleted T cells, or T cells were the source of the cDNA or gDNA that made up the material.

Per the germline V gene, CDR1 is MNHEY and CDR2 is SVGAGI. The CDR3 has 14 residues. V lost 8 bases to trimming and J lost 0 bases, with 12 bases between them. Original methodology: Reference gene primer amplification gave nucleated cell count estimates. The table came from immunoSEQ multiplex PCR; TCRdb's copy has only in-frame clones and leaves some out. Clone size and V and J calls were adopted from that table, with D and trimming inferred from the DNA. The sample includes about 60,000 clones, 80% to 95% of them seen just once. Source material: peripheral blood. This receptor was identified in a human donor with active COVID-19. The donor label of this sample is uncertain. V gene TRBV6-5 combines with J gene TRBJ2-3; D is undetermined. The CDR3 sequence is CASQQTYSTDTQYF. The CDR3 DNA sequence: TGTGCCAGCCAACAGACCTATAGCACAGATACGCAGTATTTT.